This T cell receptor beta chain was identified in a study of vaccination and CD4 T cells after COVID-19. Looking at the study overall: Samples taken post-COVID came a median around 100 days after diagnosis, ranging from 35 to 161. Cells were stimulated with overlapping spike peptide pools from SARS-CoV-2, HCoV-NL63, HCoV-OC43 and HCoV-229E. The interval from dose two to post-vaccine sampling had a median of roughly 72 days, and it ranged from 14 to 241.

In its sample, this clonotype was seen once. What it recognizes is unknown. With V trimmed by 2 bases and J by 6 bases, 9 bases remained unmatched. This CDR3 spans 16 amino acids. Germline-derived CDR1 and CDR2 are MRHNA and SNTAGT. The Oncomine TCR Beta short-read assay was what sequenced the DNA obtained from cultured CD4+ T cells. CD4+ T cells were cultured, and genomic DNA was extracted from them. Each CDR3 protein is one row after TCRdb ran MiXCR on the PCR reads. The sample includes 20,000 to 25,000 distinct CDR3 sequences, about 40% seen only once; the top ten take roughly a tenth. Time point indicated: late sampling 161 to 241 days after vaccination in a few convalescent patients. Stated treatment: approximately 10-day PBMC culture with coronavirus spike peptide pools or control peptides (ViraFEST assay).

The chain carries TRBV6-4 and TRBJ2-2; 7 nucleotides agree with TRBD2. The clonotype was recovered from a human donor who had recovered from COVID-19. This sample comprised CD4+ T cells from blood, cultured in vitro, obtained about 7 months after SARS-CoV-2 vaccination. The CDR3 DNA is TGTGCCAGCAGTGACACCCCAAGCGGGGACCCCGGGGAGCTGTTTTTT. Its translation: CASSDTPSGDPGELFF.